These T cell receptor beta chains were read from a single sample in a study of T cells in localized non-small cell lung cancer. The data were produced by immunoSEQ multiplex PCR, yet TCRdb's version contains in-frame clones alone and is incomplete. Here the sample spans about 30,000 clones, 80% to 90% being singletons. This specimen consisted of peripheral blood, obtained before any cancer treatment. The receptors shown here come from a woman between 40 and 69 years old with stage I lung adenocarcinoma. The CDR3 runs from the conserved cysteine through the conserved F or W. D genes are given only for firm matches. Clone size appears in some rows only: once, few, many, or a class for an expanded clone.

TRBV27	TRBD1	TRBJ1-1	-	TGTGCCAGCAGTCAGGGGGGGTGGACTGAAGCTTTCTTT	CASSQGGWTEAFF
TRBV30	TRBD1	TRBJ1-1	-	TGTGCCTGGAGTGCTCGATTCCGGGACAGGGGATTGGTAACTGAAGCTTTCTTT	CAWSARFRDRGLVTEAFF
TRBV7-3	TRBD1	TRBJ1-1	-	TGTGCCAGCAGCCTACAGGGGCCGGGTACTGAAGCTTTCTTT	CASSLQGPGTEAFF
TRBV18	TRBD1	TRBJ2-7	-	TGTGCCAGCTCACCGGCAACAGGGGGTAGATCCTACGAGCAGTACTTC	CASSPATGGRSYEQYF
TRBV30	-	TRBJ2-1	-	TGTGCCTGGAGTAGACAGAGACACAATGAGCAGTTCTTC	CAWSRQRHNEQFF
TRBV5-5	-	TRBJ2-2	-	TGTGCCAGCAGCTTGAGTGCAACCGCCGGGGATCTGTTTTTT	CASSLSATAGDLFF
TRBV27	-	TRBJ1-1	-	TGTGCCAGCAGTTTAGTGAGCAGCATGAACACTGAAGCTTTCTTT	CASSLVSSMNTEAFF
TRBV19	TRBD2	TRBJ2-5	-	TGTGCCAGTAGTACCCGGGGTAGCGGGGCTCCTAGGGAGACCCAGTACTTC	CASSTRGSGAPRETQYF
TRBV5-1	TRBD1	TRBJ2-1	-	TGCGCCAGCAGCATCACGGGACAGGGCGGCAATGAGCAGTTCTTC	CASSITGQGGNEQFF
TRBV6-6	-	TRBJ1-1	-	TGTGCCAGCAGTTCTCCCGAGGCTTTCTTT	CASSSPEAFF
TRBV5-1	TRBD1	TRBJ1-3	-	TGCGCCAGCAGCCACGGACAGGGAAGTAACACCATATATTTT	CASSHGQGSNTIYF
TRBV7-9	-	TRBJ2-1	-	TGTGCCAGCAGCTCTAGGGGGGGACCACCTTCCTCCTACAATGAGCAGTTCTTC	CASSSRGGPPSSYNEQFF
TRBV6-5	-	TRBJ2-7	-	TGTGCCAGCACTACCCCAGGCTCCTACGAGCAGTACTTC	CASTTPGSYEQYF
TRBV14	-	TRBJ2-7	few	TGTGCCAGCAGCCAAGCGGCCTACTACGAGCAGTACTTC	CASSQAAYYEQYF
TRBV29-1	-	TRBJ1-2	-	TGCAGCGTTGATGGGGGAGGCTACACCTTC	CSVDGGGYTF
TRBV11-3	TRBD2	TRBJ2-3	-	TGTGCCAGCAGCCCTCGGGGGGGAGATACGCAGTATTTT	CASSPRGGDTQYF
TRBV7-9	-	TRBJ1-4	-	TGTGCCAGCAGCTTAGACGGACACGATGAAAAACTGTTTTTT	CASSLDGHDEKLFF
TRBV7-6	-	TRBJ1-2	-	TGTGCCAGCAGCTTAGCTCCAGGGGCCCCTGGCTACACCTTC	CASSLAPGAPGYTF
TRBV7-3	-	TRBJ2-1	few	TGTGCCAGCAGCTTAATGAGCTCCTACAATGAGCAGTTCTTC	CASSLMSSYNEQFF
TRBV6-1	-	TRBJ2-1	-	TGTGCCAGCAGTGAAGCGACCTCGAAAATCTACAATGAGCAGTTCTTC	CASSEATSKIYNEQFF
TRBV2	TRBD1	TRBJ2-1	-	TGTGCCAGCAGCCCCAGGGGGTATGAGCAGTTCTTC	CASSPRGYEQFF
TRBV7-2	-	TRBJ2-4	-	TGTGCCAGCAGCTTAGATACTAGTCGGGTAAACATTCAGTACTTC	CASSLDTSRVNIQYF
TRBV5-4	-	TRBJ1-6	-	TGTGCCAGCAGCCTGGACCCGGGTAATTCACCCCTCCACTTT	CASSLDPGNSPLHF
TRBV5-6	TRBD1	TRBJ2-7	few	TGTGCCAGCAGCTACAGGGGGCGCGAGTACGAGCAGTACTTC	CASSYRGREYEQYF
TRBV9	-	TRBJ2-5	-	TGTGCCAGCAGCTCCCTTGGCGGGAAGAACTTACAAGAGACCCAGTACTTC	CASSSLGGKNLQETQYF
TRBV5-6	-	TRBJ2-2	-	TGTGCCAGCAGCTTGGGTACGAGGGTATCGAACACCGGGGAGCTGTTTTTT	CASSLGTRVSNTGELFF
TRBV7-2	-	TRBJ1-4	-	TGTGCCAGCAGCTTAGGTTCGGCTCTTAATGAAAAACTGTTTTTT	CASSLGSALNEKLFF
TRBV7-9	TRBD1	TRBJ1-1	-	TGTGCCAGCAGTTGGGACAGGGGGCTAATTAACACTGAAGCTTTCTTT	CASSWDRGLINTEAFF
TRBV19	-	TRBJ1-4	-	TGTGCCAGTAGTATGCGGCTTGACGAAAAACTGTTTTTT	CASSMRLDEKLFF
TRBV9	-	TRBJ2-3	-	TGTGCCAGCAGCGTAATGGGTACCGTCACAGATACGCAGTATTTT	CASSVMGTVTDTQYF
TRBV27	-	TRBJ1-1	-	TGTGCCAGCAGTCTCAGGGGATGGACTGAAGCTTTCTTT	CASSLRGWTEAFF
TRBV7-2	-	TRBJ2-1	-	TGTGCCAGCAGCCTGGGTCAATTAGGTGAGCAGTTCTTC	CASSLGQLGEQFF
TRBV5-4	TRBD1	TRBJ1-2	once	TGTGCCAGCAGCTCCGGGACAGGGGCTTCTAACTATGGCTACACCTTC	CASSSGTGASNYGYTF
TRBV29-1	-	TRBJ1-1	-	TGCAGCGTGGGAAAGGGGACTGAAGCTTTCTTT	CSVGKGTEAFF
TRBV29-1	TRBD2	TRBJ2-1	-	TGCAGCGTACGTGGGACAGGAGGGACTAGCGGGAGTTACAATGAGCAGTTCTTC	CSVRGTGGTSGSYNEQFF